This T cell receptor (beta chain) was sequenced during a study of early T cells in non-severe SARS-CoV-2 infection. This clonotype was seen a handful of times. TCRdb re-called the 5' RACE reads through MiXCR, storing one row per CDR3 protein. The repertoire holds 55,000 to 80,000 distinct CDR3 sequences, with about 11% as singletons. V was pared by 1 base and J by 5 bases, with 26 bases between. The CDR3 covers 19 residues. CDR1 is KGHSH, CDR2 LQKENI, per germline. The sequence derives from an adult who was a healthcare worker with PCR-confirmed SARS-CoV-2 infection or an uninfected control (not recorded which). The sequenced sample consisted of whole blood. This sequence joins TRBV18 and TRBJ1-2, with D possibly matching TRBD1 (5 bases). The DNA for the CDR3 is TGTGCCAGCTCACCACTTATTACGTACGATTCCGGGACCGAGTATGGCTACACCTTC. It codes for CASSPLITYDSGTEYGYTF.